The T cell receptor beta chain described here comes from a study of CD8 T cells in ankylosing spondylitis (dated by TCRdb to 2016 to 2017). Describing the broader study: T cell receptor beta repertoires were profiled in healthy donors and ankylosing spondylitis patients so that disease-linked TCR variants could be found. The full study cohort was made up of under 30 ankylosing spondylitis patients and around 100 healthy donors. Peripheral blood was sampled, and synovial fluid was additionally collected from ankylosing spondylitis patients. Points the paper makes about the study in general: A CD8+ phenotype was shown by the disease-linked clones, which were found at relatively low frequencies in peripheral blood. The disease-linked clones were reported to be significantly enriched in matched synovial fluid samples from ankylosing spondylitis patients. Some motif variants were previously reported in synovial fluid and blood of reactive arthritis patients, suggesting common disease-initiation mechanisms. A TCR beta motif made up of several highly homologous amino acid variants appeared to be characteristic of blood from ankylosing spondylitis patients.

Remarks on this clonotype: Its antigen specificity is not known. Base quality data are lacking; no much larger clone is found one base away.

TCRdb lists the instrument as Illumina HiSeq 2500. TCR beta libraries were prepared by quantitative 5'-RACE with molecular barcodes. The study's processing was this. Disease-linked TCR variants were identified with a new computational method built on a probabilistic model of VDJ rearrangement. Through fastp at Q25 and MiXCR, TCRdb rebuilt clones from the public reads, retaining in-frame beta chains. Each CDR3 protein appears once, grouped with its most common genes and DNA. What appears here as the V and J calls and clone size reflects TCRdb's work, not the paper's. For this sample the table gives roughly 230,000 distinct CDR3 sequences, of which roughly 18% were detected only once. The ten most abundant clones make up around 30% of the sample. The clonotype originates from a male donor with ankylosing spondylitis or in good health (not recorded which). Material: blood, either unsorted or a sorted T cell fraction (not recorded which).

DNA sequence: TGCGCCAGCAGAACCGGGACAGGGGTATACGAGCAGTACTTC. Its translation is CASRTGTGVYEQYF. Rearrangement joined TRBV5-1 to TRBJ2-7, and 10 bases in between align with TRBD1. The germline V gene supplies CDR1 SGHRS and CDR2 YFSETQ. From V the trimming removes 5 bases and from J it removes 4 bases, while the gene matches leave 6 bases of the junction unaccounted for. The CDR3, from cysteine to phenylalanine, totals 14 residues. Only CDR3 DNA remains: 42 bases, in frame from the first base.